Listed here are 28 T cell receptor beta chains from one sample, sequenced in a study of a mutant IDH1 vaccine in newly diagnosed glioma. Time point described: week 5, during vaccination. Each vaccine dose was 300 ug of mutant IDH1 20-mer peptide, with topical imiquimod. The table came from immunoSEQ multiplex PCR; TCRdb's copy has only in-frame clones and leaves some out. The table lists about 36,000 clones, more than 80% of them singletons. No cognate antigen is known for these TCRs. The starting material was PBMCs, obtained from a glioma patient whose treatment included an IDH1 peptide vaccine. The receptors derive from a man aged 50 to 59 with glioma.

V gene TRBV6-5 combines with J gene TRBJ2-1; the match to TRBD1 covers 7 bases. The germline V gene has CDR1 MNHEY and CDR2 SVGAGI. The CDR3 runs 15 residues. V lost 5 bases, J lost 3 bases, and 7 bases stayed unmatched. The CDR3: CASSRTGTVYNEQFF. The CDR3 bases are TGTGCCAGCAGTCGGACAGGAACCGTCTACAATGAGCAGTTCTTC.

This CDR3 is CASSLAGLYTEAFF. The CDR3 nucleotides are TGTGCCAGCAGCTTAGCGGGTCTTTACACTGAAGCTTTCTTT. This chain connects TRBV7-2 to TRBJ1-1; D unresolved. Germline CDR1 and CDR2: SGHTA and FQGNSA. This CDR3 comprises 14 residues. Trimming removed 0 bases from V and 3 bases from J, with 8 bases in between.

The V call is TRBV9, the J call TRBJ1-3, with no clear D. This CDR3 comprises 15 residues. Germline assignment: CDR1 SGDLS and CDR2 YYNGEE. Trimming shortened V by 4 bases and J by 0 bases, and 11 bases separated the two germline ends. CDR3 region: CASSPLDDSGNTIYF. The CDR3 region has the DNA TGTGCCAGCAGCCCACTTGATGACTCTGGAAACACCATATATTTT.

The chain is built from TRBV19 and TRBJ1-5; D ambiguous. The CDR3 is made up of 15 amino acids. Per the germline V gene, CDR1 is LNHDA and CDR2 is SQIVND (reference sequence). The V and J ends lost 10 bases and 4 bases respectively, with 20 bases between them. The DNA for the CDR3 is TGTGCCACTGTTCCTTCCACGGCGGCAAATCAGCCCCAGCATTTT. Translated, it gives CATVPSTAANQPQHF.

CDR3 DNA sequence: TGCGCCAGCAGCCAAGGGGGCGACAGATACGGGGCTGAAGCTTTCTTT. It specifies CASSQGGDRYGAEAFF. The chain links TRBV4-3 to TRBJ1-1, with a weak D call TRBD1 (5 bases). Trimming took off 1 base at V and 6 bases at J, with 18 bases between the two ends. The length of the CDR3 is 16 residues. Germline V lookup: CDR1 LGHNA, CDR2 YSLEER.

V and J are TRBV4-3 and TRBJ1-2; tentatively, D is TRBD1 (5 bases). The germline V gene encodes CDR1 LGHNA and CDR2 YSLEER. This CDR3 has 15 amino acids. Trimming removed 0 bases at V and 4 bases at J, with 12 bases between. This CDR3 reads CASSQDTGRFYGYTF. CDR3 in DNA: TGCGCCAGCAGCCAAGATACGGGACGATTCTATGGCTACACCTTC.

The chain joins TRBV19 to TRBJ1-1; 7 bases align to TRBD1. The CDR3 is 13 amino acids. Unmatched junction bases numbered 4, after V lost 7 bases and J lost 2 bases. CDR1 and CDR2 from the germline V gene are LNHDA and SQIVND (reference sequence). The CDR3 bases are TGTGCCAGTACCGGGACAGTCAACACTGAAGCTTTCTTT. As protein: CASTGTVNTEAFF.

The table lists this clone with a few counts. CDR3 bases: TGTGCCAGCAGCTTACGAGCGGGGGGGCTTGTAAATAATGAGCAGTTCTTC. It is translated as CASSLRAGGLVNNEQFF. This chain joins TRBV7-9 and TRBJ2-1, with 10 nucleotides matching TRBD2. The V gene's germline CDR1 is SEHNR and CDR2 FQNEAQ (reference sequence). This CDR3 contains 17 residues. J lost 7 bases, V lost 2 bases, and 11 bases had no gene match.

The CDR3 sequence is CASSLTVTRGNQPQHF. The CDR3, as DNA: TGCGCCAGCAGCCTAACAGTGACGCGTGGCAATCAGCCCCAGCATTTT. The rearrangement uses TRBV4-1 and TRBJ1-5; no reliable D call. Germline loops: CDR1 MGHRA, CDR2 YSYEKL. V was trimmed by 4 bases and J by 2 bases, leaving 15 bases between them. CDR3 length: 16 amino acids.

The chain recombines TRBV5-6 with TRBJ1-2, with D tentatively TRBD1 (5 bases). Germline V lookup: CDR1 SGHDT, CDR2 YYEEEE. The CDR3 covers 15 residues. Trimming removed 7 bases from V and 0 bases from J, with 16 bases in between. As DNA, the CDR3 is TGTGCCAGCGGCGCGCTTCCGGGGGCTAACTATGGCTACACCTTC. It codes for CASGALPGANYGYTF.

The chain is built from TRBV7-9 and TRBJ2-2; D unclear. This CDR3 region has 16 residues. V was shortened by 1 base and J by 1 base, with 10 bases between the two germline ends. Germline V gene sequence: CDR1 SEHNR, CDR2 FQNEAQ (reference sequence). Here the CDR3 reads CASSLVWQKNTGELFF. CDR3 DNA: TGTGCCAGCAGCTTAGTTTGGCAGAAGAACACCGGGGAGCTGTTTTTT. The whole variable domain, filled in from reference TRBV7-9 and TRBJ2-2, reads DTGVSQNPRHKITKRGQNVTFRCDPISEHNRLYWYRQTLGQGPEFLTYFQNEAQLEKSRLLSDRFSAERPKGSFSTLEIQRTEQGDSAMYLCASSLVWQKNTGELFFGEGSRLTVL.

In nucleotides, the CDR3 is TGTGCCAGCAGATCCGGGCCCGATACGCAGTATTTT. It is translated as CASRSGPDTQYF. The chain is built from TRBV27 and TRBJ2-3; D is undetermined. The CDR3 is 12 amino acids. CDR1 and CDR2 (germline): MNHEY, SMNVEV (reference sequence). V lost 6 bases, J lost 6 bases, and 10 bases lay in between.

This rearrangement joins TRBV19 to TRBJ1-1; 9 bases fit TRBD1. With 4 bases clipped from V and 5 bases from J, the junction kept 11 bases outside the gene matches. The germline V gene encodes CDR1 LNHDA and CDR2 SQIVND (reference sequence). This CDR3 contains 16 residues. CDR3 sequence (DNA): TGTGCCAGTAGTACATTGGGACAGGGCCCGGGGACTGAAGCTTTCTTT. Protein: CASSTLGQGPGTEAFF.

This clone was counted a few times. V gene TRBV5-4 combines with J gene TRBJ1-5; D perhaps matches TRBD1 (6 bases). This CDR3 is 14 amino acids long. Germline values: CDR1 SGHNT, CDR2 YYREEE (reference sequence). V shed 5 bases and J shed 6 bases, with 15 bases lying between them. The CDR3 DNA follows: TGTGCCAGCAGTTCAGCCGGGACATCTCAGCCCCAGCATTTT. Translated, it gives CASSSAGTSQPQHF.

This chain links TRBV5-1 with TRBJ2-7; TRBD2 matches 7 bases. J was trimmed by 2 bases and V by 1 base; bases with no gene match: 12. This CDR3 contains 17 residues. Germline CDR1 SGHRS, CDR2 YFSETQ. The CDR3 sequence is CASSLSPSGTTTYEQYF. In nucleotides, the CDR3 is TGCGCCAGCAGCTTGTCCCCTAGCGGAACAACCACCTACGAGCAGTACTTC. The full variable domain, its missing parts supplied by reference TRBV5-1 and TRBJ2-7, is KAGVTQTPRYLIKTRGQQVTLSCSPISGHRSVSWYQQTPGQGLQFLFEYFSETQRNKGNFPGRFSGRQFSNSRSEMNVSTLELGDSALYLCASSLSPSGTTTYEQYFGPGTRLTVT.

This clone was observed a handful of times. CDR3 loop: CASSAYPGYGYTF. The DNA for the CDR3 is TGTGCCAGCAGCGCTTACCCCGGGTATGGCTACACCTTC. V and J are TRBV9 and TRBJ1-2; D unclear. The V end was cut by 3 bases, the J end by 5 bases, with 11 bases between. CDR3 length: 13 residues. Per germline, CDR1 SGDLS and CDR2 YYNGEE.

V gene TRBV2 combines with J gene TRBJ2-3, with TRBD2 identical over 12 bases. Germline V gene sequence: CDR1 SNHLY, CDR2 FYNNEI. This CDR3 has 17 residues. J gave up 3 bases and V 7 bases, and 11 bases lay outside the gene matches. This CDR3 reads CASIPTSGGRGTDTQYF. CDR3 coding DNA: TGTGCCAGCATCCCAACTAGCGGGGGGAGAGGGACAGATACGCAGTATTTT.

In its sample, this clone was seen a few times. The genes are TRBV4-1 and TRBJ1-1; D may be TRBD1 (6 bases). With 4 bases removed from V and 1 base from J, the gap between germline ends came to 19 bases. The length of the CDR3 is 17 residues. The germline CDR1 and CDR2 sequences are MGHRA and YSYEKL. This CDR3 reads CASSRGPVRTANTEAFF. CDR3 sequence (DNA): TGCGCCAGCAGCCGAGGACCAGTTAGGACAGCGAACACTGAAGCTTTCTTT.

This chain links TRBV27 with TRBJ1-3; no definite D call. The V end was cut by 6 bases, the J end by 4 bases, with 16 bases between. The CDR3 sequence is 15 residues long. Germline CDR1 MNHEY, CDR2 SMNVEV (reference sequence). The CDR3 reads CASSSLDRIGNTIYF. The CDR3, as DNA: TGTGCCAGCAGCAGCTTAGACCGCATAGGAAACACCATATATTTT.

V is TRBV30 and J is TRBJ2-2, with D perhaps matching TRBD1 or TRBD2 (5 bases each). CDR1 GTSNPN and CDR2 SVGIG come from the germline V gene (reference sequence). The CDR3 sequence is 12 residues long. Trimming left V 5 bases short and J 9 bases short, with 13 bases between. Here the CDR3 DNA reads TGTGCCTGGGGGGACCTTCGGCGGGAGCTGTTTTTT. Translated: CAWGDLRRELFF.

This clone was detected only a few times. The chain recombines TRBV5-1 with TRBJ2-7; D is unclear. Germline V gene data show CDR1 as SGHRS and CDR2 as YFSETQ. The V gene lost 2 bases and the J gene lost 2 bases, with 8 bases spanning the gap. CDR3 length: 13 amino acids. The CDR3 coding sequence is TGCGCCAGCAGCTTCGACCGTGCCTACGAGCAGTACTTC. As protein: CASSFDRAYEQYF.

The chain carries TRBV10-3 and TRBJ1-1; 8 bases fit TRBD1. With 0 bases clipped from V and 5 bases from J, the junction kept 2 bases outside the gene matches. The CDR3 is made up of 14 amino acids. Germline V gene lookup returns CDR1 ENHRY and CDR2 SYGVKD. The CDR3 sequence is CAISESRGQTEAFF. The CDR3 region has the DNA TGTGCCATCAGTGAGTCCAGGGGGCAGACTGAAGCTTTCTTT.

The DNA for the CDR3 is TGTGCCAGCAGCTTTACGGGAGATGTAGCTTTCTTT. Translated: CASSFTGDVAFF. The chain has TRBV11-2 and TRBJ1-1; no clear D gene. Germline V CDR1 and CDR2: SGHAT, FQNNGV. Deletions cut 3 bases from V and 10 bases from J, with 12 bases between. The CDR3 has 12 residues.

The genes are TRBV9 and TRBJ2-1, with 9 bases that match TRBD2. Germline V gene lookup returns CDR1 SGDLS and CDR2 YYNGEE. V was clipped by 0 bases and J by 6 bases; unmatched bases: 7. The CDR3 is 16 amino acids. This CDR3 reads CASSVDIAGVINEQFF. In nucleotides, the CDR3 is TGTGCCAGCAGCGTAGACATAGCGGGAGTAATCAATGAGCAGTTCTTC. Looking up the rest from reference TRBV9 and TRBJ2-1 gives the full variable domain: DSGVTQTPKHLITATGQRVTLRCSPRSGDLSVYWYQQSLDQGLQFLIQYYNGEERAKGNILERFSAQQFPDLHSELNLSSLELGDSALYFCASSVDIAGVINEQFFGPGTRLTVL.

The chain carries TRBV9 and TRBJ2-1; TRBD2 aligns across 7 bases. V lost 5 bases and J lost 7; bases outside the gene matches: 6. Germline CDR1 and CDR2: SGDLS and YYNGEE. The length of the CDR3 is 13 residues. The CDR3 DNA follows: TGTGCCAGCAGTGTTTCCGGGGGGAATGAGCAGTTCTTC. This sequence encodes CASSVSGGNEQFF.

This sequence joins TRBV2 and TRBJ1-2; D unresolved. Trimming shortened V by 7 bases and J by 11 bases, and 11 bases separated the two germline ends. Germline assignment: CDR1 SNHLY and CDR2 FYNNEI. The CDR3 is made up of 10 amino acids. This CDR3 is CASKGMRYTF. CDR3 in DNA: TGTGCCAGCAAGGGAATGCGGTACACCTTC.

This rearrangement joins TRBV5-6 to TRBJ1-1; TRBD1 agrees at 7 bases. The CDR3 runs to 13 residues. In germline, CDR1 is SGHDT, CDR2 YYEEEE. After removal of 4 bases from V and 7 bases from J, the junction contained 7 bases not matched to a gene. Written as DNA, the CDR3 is TGTGCCAGCAGCATCGACAGGGAGGTTGAAGCTTTCTTT. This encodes CASSIDREVEAFF.

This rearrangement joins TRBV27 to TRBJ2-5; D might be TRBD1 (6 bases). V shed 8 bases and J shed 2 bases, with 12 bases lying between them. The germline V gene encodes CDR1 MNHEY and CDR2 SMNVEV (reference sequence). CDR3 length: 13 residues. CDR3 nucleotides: TGTGCCAGCTCAACAGGGCTACAAGAGACCCAGTACTTC. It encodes CASSTGLQETQYF.